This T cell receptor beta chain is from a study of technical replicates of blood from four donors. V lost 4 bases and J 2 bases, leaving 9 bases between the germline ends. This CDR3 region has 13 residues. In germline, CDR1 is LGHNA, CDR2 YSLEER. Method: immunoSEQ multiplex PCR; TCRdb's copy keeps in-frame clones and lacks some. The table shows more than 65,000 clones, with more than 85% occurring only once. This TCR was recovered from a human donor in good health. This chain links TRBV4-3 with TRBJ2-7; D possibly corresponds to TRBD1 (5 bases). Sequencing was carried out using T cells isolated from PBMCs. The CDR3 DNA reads TGCGCCAGCAGCCCAGGGCTTGCCTACGAGCAGTACTTC. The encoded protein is CASSPGLAYEQYF.